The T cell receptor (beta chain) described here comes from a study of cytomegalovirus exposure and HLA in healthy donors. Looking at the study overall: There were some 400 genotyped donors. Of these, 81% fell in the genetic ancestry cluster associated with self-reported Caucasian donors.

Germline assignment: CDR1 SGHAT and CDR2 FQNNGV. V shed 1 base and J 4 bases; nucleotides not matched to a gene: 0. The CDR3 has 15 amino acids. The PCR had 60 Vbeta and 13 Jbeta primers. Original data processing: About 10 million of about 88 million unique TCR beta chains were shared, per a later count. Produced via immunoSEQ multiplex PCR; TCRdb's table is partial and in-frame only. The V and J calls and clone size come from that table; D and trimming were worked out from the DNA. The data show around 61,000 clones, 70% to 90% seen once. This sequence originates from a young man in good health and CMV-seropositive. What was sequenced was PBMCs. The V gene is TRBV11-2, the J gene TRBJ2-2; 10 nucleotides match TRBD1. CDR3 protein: CASSLGTGGTGELFF. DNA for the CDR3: TGTGCCAGCAGCTTAGGGACAGGGGGCACCGGGGAGCTGTTTTTT.